This is a list of T cell receptor beta chains from one sample in a study of cytomegalovirus exposure and HLA in healthy donors. TCRdb's table, derived via immunoSEQ multiplex PCR, lists solely in-frame clones and lacks some. The data contain approximately 97,000 clones, about 94% of them seen just once; the ten biggest clones take up less than 1.5%. The material sequenced was PBMCs. All receptors come from a woman aged 30 to 39 in good health and CMV-seropositive. CDR3s include the opening cysteine and the closing phenylalanine or tryptophan. Each record gives: V gene, clone size, D gene, J gene, CDR3 protein, CDR3 DNA. A D gene is named only where the DNA matches it firmly. Clone size, where shown, is once, few, many, or a class for clones that have expanded.

v_call: TRBV6-5
clone_size: NA
d_call: NA
j_call: TRBJ1-5
cdr3_aa: CASSYARYNQPQHF
cdr3_nt: TGTGCCAGCAGTTATGCGCGGTACAATCAGCCCCAGCATTTT

v_call: TRBV27
clone_size: NA
d_call: NA
j_call: TRBJ1-5
cdr3_aa: CASSFSVNQPQHF
cdr3_nt: TGTGCCAGCAGTTTTTCGGTGAATCAGCCCCAGCATTTT

v_call: TRBV7-2
clone_size: NA
d_call: NA
j_call: TRBJ2-7
cdr3_aa: CASSLVVSYEQYF
cdr3_nt: TGTGCCAGCAGCTTAGTGGTCAGCTACGAGCAGTACTTC

v_call: TRBV27
clone_size: once
d_call: TRBD1
j_call: TRBJ2-3
cdr3_aa: CASSLYGTGNGYF
cdr3_nt: TGTGCCAGCAGTTTATATGGGACAGGGAATGGGTATTTT

v_call: TRBV7-2
clone_size: NA
d_call: NA
j_call: TRBJ2-5
cdr3_aa: CASSFVRETQYF
cdr3_nt: TGTGCCAGCAGCTTCGTTAGAGAGACCCAGTACTTC

v_call: TRBV11-2
clone_size: NA
d_call: NA
j_call: TRBJ2-2
cdr3_aa: CASSLVEGAGELFF
cdr3_nt: TGTGCCAGCAGCTTAGTCGAGGGGGCCGGGGAGCTGTTTTTT

v_call: TRBV18
clone_size: NA
d_call: NA
j_call: TRBJ1-3
cdr3_aa: CASSPTGVKVGNTIYF
cdr3_nt: TGTGCCAGCTCACCGACAGGAGTGAAGGTCGGAAACACCATATATTTT

v_call: TRBV7-2
clone_size: NA
d_call: NA
j_call: TRBJ2-7
cdr3_aa: CASTRPGDYEQYF
cdr3_nt: TGTGCCAGCACTCGCCCGGGGGACTACGAGCAGTACTTC

v_call: TRBV30
clone_size: NA
d_call: NA
j_call: TRBJ1-2
cdr3_aa: CAWREAYGYTF
cdr3_nt: TGTGCCTGGCGGGAGGCCTATGGCTACACCTTC

v_call: TRBV6-5
clone_size: NA
d_call: NA
j_call: TRBJ1-1
cdr3_aa: CASSYQGRTNTEAFF
cdr3_nt: TGTGCCAGCAGTTACCAGGGCAGGACGAACACTGAAGCTTTCTTT

v_call: TRBV7-8
clone_size: NA
d_call: NA
j_call: TRBJ1-5
cdr3_aa: CASSSYQPQHF
cdr3_nt: TGTGCCAGCAGTTCCTATCAGCCCCAGCATTTT

v_call: TRBV7-6
clone_size: NA
d_call: NA
j_call: TRBJ2-3
cdr3_aa: CASSFYPPPGTDTQYF
cdr3_nt: TGTGCCAGCAGCTTTTACCCTCCTCCAGGCACAGATACGCAGTATTTT

v_call: TRBV9
clone_size: once
d_call: NA
j_call: TRBJ2-5
cdr3_aa: CASSADIEETQYF
cdr3_nt: TGTGCCAGCAGCGCAGACATAGAGGAGACCCAGTACTTC

v_call: TRBV5-4
clone_size: NA
d_call: TRBD2
j_call: TRBJ2-7
cdr3_aa: CASSLGLAGGIGFYEQYF
cdr3_nt: TGTGCCAGCAGCTTGGGACTAGCGGGAGGAATAGGATTCTACGAGCAGTACTTC

v_call: TRBV11-2
clone_size: NA
d_call: NA
j_call: TRBJ1-4
cdr3_aa: CASSPWSARSRADNEKLFF
cdr3_nt: TGTGCCAGCAGCCCGTGGTCAGCCCGATCCCGAGCGGATAATGAAAAACTGTTTTTT